The 19 T cell receptor beta chains below were found in one sample sequenced in a study of graft-versus-host responses after intestinal transplantation. These receptors are not linked to any known antigen. Assay: immunoSEQ multiplex PCR; the TCRdb copy retains only in-frame clones and omits some. The repertoire holds 88,000 or so clones, with roughly nine tenths as singletons. The sequences come from unstimulated CD4+ T cells sorted from spleen or lymph node cells, collected before intestinal transplant. The receptors here all came from a human donor who received an intestinal transplant.

This chain links TRBV5-6 with TRBJ1-3; the match to TRBD1 covers 7 bases. The V gene end was trimmed by 4 bases and the J gene end by 0 bases; junction bases not matched to a gene: 10. In germline, CDR1 is SGHDT, CDR2 YYEEEE. The length of the CDR3 is 17 residues. CDR3: CASSPRTGSSSGNTIYF. CDR3 DNA sequence: TGTGCCAGCAGCCCCCGGACAGGCTCGAGCTCTGGAAACACCATATATTTT.

The rearrangement uses TRBV11-2 and TRBJ1-1, with unresolved D. The germline CDR1 and CDR2 sequences are SGHAT and FQNNGV. CDR3 length: 13 residues. V lost 5 bases, J lost 0 bases, and 7 bases lay in between. CDR3 DNA sequence: TGTGCCAGCAGCCCCCAAATGAACACTGAAGCTTTCTTT. Encoded protein: CASSPQMNTEAFF.

DNA of the CDR3: TGTGCCAGCAGCCCACGTGGACTAGCGGGGGGTGCAGATACGCAGTATTTT. Translated: CASSPRGLAGGADTQYF. The chain links TRBV7-2 to TRBJ2-3, with TRBD2 matching 14 bases. The CDR3 covers 17 residues. The V and J ends lost 5 bases and 4 bases, in that order; junction bases with no gene match: 8. The V gene's germline CDR1 is SGHTA and CDR2 FQGNSA.

The chain couples TRBV5-1 to TRBJ1-5; 7 nucleotides match TRBD1. This CDR3 spans 15 amino acids. Germline-derived CDR1 and CDR2 are SGHRS and YFSETQ. J gave up 5 bases and V 3 bases, and 8 bases lay outside the gene matches. The CDR3 sequence: CASSYTPGGHQPQHF. In nucleotides, the CDR3 is TGCGCCAGCAGCTATACACCAGGGGGACATCAGCCCCAGCATTTT.

The rearrangement uses TRBV5-5 and TRBJ1-2, with D maybe TRBD1 (5 bases). Trimming removed 4 bases at V and 4 bases at J, with 14 bases between. This CDR3 has 14 residues. Germline V CDR1 and CDR2: SGHKS, YYEKEE (reference sequence). In DNA form, the CDR3 reads TGTGCCAGCAGCCACCTGGACACGACCTATGGCTACACCTTC. This sequence encodes CASSHLDTTYGYTF.

The V and J genes are TRBV7-8 and TRBJ2-3; 10 positions agree with TRBD1. CDR1 is SGHVS, CDR2 FQNEAQ, per germline. V was pared by 5 bases and J by 4 bases, with 6 bases of the junction left unmatched. This CDR3 is 15 amino acids long. CDR3: CASSADRGRADTQYF. The CDR3 nucleotides read TGTGCCAGCAGCGCAGACAGGGGGCGGGCAGATACGCAGTATTTT.

This CDR3 is CASRRLRGSTETQYF. CDR3 sequence (DNA): TGTGCCAGCAGGAGACTCAGGGGTTCGACAGAGACCCAGTACTTC. The V and J genes are TRBV2 and TRBJ2-5; D is perhaps TRBD1 (6 bases). The V gene's germline CDR1 is SNHLY and CDR2 FYNNEI. Trimming pared 6 bases from V and 4 bases from J, leaving 18 bases between. CDR3 length: 15 residues.

The chain combines TRBV5-8 with TRBJ2-1, with TRBD2 matching over 11 bases. The J segment lost 0 bases and the V segment lost 5 bases, leaving 10 bases of the junction unmatched. CDR1 and CDR2 (germline): SGHTS, YDEGEE. This CDR3 has 18 residues. The DNA of the CDR3 is TGTGCCAGCAGGACGGGGACTAGCGGTCGCGGCTCCTACAATGAGCAGTTCTTC. Its translation is CASRTGTSGRGSYNEQFF.

The chain combines TRBV11-2 with TRBJ2-4; tentatively, D is TRBD1 (7 bases). This CDR3 contains 18 residues. CDR1 and CDR2 from the germline V gene are SGHAT and FQNNGV. V was clipped by 5 bases and J by 0 bases, with 20 bases between them. CDR3 bases: TGTGCCAGCAGCCCAATTGGACAGGCGGGGAGAGCCAAAAACATTCAGTACTTC. The encoded protein is CASSPIGQAGRAKNIQYF.

The V call is TRBV5-5, the J call TRBJ1-2, with D perhaps TRBD1 (5 bases). The V end lost 4 bases, the J end lost 5 bases, and 9 bases lay between the germline ends. The CDR3 extends over 12 amino acids. From germline, CDR1 is SGHKS and CDR2 YYEKEE (reference sequence). The CDR3 loop reads CASSVRGYGYTF. The CDR3 region has the DNA TGTGCCAGCAGCGTAAGGGGTTATGGCTACACCTTC. The whole variable domain, remainder taken from reference TRBV5-5 and TRBJ1-2, is DAGVTQSPTHLIKTRGQQVTLRCSPISGHKSVSWYQQVLGQGPQFIFQYYEKEERGRGNFPDRFSARQFPNYSSELNVNALLLGDSALYLCASSVRGYGYTFGSGTRLTVV.

The rearrangement uses TRBV5-1 and TRBJ2-7; no firm D call. The CDR3 is 15 amino acids. The ends were cut back, 1 base at V and 2 bases at J, with 13 bases in the middle. Germline loops: CDR1 SGHRS, CDR2 YFSETQ. CDR3 DNA: TGCGCCAGCAGCTTGCTCCCAGAAACTACCTACGAGCAGTACTTC. Residues: CASSLLPETTYEQYF. Supplemented by reference TRBV5-1 and TRBJ2-7, the full variable domain reads KAGVTQTPRYLIKTRGQQVTLSCSPISGHRSVSWYQQTPGQGLQFLFEYFSETQRNKGNFPGRFSGRQFSNSRSEMNVSTLELGDSALYLCASSLLPETTYEQYFGPGTRLTVT.

The chain carries TRBV6-1 and TRBJ1-6, with 12 bases fitting TRBD1. V was pared by 2 bases and J by 0 bases, with 11 bases of the junction left unmatched. CDR3 length equals 21 residues. The germline CDR1 and CDR2 sequences are MNHNS and SASEGT. Written as DNA, the CDR3 is TGTGCCAGCAGTGAAAGGATGGGACAGGGGGCCCCGAGCTCCTATAATTCACCCCTCCACTTT. Amino acids: CASSERMGQGAPSSYNSPLHF.

The V call is TRBV18, the J call TRBJ2-7; D is perhaps TRBD2 (5 bases). The length of the CDR3 is 16 residues. The ends were cut back, 4 bases at V and 0 bases at J, with 16 bases in the middle. Per the germline V gene, CDR1 is KGHSH and CDR2 is LQKENI. The CDR3 region is CASSLFGPGLSYEQYF. CDR3 coding DNA: TGTGCCAGCTCACTTTTCGGGCCAGGACTCTCCTACGAGCAGTACTTC.

This clone showed up just once. The rearrangement uses TRBV7-3 and TRBJ2-1; 7 bases match TRBD2. This CDR3 has 13 residues. Germline CDR1 is SGHTA and CDR2 is FQGTGA. The junction had 4 bases not matched to a gene; V was cut back by 3 bases and J by 8 bases. The CDR3 sequence: CASSFSREDEQFF. The CDR3 DNA reads TGTGCCAGCAGCTTTAGCCGGGAGGATGAGCAGTTCTTC.

The V call is TRBV19, the J call TRBJ2-7; D is undetermined. The CDR3 runs to 15 residues. The germline V gene has CDR1 LNHDA and CDR2 SQIVND (reference sequence). Between the trimmed V and J ends, which lost 2 bases and 0 bases, there was a span of 11 bases. The CDR3 reads CASSISHTSSYEQYF. CDR3 in DNA: TGTGCCAGTAGTATATCCCACACAAGCTCCTACGAGCAGTACTTC.

The chain has TRBV4-1 and TRBJ1-5; 9 positions agree with TRBD1. This CDR3 has 14 amino acids. V trimming: 10 bases; J trimming: 4 bases; junction bases outside the gene matches: 8. The germline CDR1 and CDR2 sequences are MGHRA and YSYEKL. The CDR3 loop is CATEVDRGNQPQHF. CDR3 nucleotides: TGCGCCACTGAAGTGGACAGGGGAAATCAGCCCCAGCATTTT.

The chain employs TRBV5-1 and TRBJ1-5; a weak D match, TRBD1 (6 bases). Germline lookup yields CDR1 SGHRS and CDR2 YFSETQ. CDR3 length equals 17 residues. V was shortened by 0 bases and J by 6 bases, with 19 bases between the two germline ends. For the CDR3, the DNA is TGCGCCAGCAGCTTGGGCCCGAACCTGGGGGCCCCTCAGCCCCAGCATTTT. Translated, it gives CASSLGPNLGAPQPQHF. The entire variable domain, with the rest obtained from reference TRBV5-1 and TRBJ1-5, is as follows: KAGVTQTPRYLIKTRGQQVTLSCSPISGHRSVSWYQQTPGQGLQFLFEYFSETQRNKGNFPGRFSGRQFSNSRSEMNVSTLELGDSALYLCASSLGPNLGAPQPQHFGDGTRLSIL.

The chain is built from TRBV6-6 and TRBJ1-6; D is undetermined. CDR3 size: 10 residues. V lost 11 bases, J lost 9 bases, and 8 bases lay in between. Germline CDR1 and CDR2: MNHNY and SVGAGI (reference sequence). DNA for the CDR3: TGTGCCGGCGGATTTTCACCCCTCCACTTT. Translating it yields CAGGFSPLHF.

The chain recombines TRBV7-6 with TRBJ1-6, with D unresolved. The CDR3 has 12 residues. V gave up 1 base and J gave up 11 bases, with 6 bases separating them. Germline CDR1 SGHVS, CDR2 FNYEAQ. CDR3 in DNA: TGTGCCAGCAGCTTAGGCGTGCCACCCCTCCACTTT. This encodes CASSLGVPPLHF.